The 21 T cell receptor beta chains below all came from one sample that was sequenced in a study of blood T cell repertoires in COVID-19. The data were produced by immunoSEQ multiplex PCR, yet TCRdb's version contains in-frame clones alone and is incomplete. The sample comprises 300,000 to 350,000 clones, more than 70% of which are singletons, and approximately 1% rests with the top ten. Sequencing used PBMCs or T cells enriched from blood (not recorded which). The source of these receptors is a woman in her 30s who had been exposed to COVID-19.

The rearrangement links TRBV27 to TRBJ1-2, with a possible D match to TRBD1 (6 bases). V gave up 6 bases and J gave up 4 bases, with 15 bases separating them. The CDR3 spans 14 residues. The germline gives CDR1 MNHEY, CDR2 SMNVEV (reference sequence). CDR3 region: CASRHTGTTYGYTF. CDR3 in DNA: TGTGCCAGCAGGCATACCGGGACAACCTATGGCTACACCTTC.

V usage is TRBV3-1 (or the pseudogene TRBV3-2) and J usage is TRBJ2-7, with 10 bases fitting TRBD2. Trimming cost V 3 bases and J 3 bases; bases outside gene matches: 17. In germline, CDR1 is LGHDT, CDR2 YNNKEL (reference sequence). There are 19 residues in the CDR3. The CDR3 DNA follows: TGTGCCAGCAGCCACCCTTCCGGGAAGCGGGGGGGGCGCTACTACGAGCAGTACTTC. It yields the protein CASSHPSGKRGGRYYEQYF.

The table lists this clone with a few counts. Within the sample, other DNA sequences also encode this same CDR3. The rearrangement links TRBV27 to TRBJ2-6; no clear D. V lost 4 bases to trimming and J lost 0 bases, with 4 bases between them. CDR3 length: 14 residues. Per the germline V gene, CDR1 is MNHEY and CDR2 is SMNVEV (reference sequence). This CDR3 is CASSSLSGANVLTF. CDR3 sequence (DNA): TGTGCCAGCAGTTCCCTCTCTGGGGCCAACGTCCTGACTTTC. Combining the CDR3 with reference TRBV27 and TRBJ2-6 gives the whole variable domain EAQVTQNPRYLITVTGKKLTVTCSQNMNHEYMSWYRQDPGLGLRQIYYSMNVEVTDKGDVPEGYKVSRKEKRNFPLILESPSPNQTSLYFCASSSLSGANVLTFGAGSRLTVL.

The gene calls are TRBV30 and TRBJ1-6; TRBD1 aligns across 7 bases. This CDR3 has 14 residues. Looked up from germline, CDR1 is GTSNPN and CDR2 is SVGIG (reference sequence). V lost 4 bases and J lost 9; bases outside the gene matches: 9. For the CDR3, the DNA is TGTGCCTGGAAGTCGCGCAGGGGGAGTTCACCCCTCCACTTT. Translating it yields CAWKSRRGSSPLHF.

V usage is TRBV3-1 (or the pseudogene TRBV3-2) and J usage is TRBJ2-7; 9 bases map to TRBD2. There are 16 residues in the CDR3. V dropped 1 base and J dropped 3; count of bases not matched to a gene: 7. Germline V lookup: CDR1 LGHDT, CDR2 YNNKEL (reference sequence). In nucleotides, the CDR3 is TGTGCCAGCAGCCAAGCACGACTAGCGGAAGGCTACGAGCAGTACTTC. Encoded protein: CASSQARLAEGYEQYF.

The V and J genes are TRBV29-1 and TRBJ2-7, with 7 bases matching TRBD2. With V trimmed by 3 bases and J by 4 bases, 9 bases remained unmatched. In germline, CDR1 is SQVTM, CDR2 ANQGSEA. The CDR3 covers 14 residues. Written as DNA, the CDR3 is TGCAGCGTTGACGGGGGGAGGGCCGGATACGAGCAGTACTTC. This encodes CSVDGGRAGYEQYF.

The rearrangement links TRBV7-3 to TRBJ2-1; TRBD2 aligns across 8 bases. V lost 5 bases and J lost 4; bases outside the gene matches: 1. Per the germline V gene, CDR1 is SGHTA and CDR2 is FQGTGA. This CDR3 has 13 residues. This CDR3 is CASSERGYNEQFF. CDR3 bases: TGTGCCAGCAGCGAGCGGGGGTACAATGAGCAGTTCTTC.

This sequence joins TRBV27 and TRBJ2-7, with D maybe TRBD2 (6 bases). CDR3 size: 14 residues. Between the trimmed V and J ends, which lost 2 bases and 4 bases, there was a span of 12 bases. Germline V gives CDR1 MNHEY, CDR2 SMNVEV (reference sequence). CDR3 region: CASSLILGGYEQYF. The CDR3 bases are TGTGCCAGCAGTTTAATATTGGGGGGATACGAGCAGTACTTC.

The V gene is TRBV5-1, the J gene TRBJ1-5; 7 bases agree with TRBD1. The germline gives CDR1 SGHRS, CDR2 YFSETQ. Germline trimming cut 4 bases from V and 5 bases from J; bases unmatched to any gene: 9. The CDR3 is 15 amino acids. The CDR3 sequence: CASSPGQPGYQPQHF. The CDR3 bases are TGCGCCAGCAGCCCGGGACAGCCCGGCTATCAGCCCCAGCATTTT.

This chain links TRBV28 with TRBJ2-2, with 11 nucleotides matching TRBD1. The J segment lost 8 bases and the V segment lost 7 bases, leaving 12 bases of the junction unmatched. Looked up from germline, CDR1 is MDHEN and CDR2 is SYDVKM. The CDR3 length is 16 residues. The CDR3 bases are TGTGCCAGCACCACAGGGGGGGACAGGGGGTATGGGGAGCTGTTTTTT. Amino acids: CASTTGGDRGYGELFF.

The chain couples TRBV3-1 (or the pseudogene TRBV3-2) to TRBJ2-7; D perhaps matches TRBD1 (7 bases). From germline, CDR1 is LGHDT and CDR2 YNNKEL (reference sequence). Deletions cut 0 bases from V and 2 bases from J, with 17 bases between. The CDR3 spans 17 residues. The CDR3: CASSQDPYRGGAYEQYF. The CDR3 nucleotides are TGTGCCAGCAGCCAAGATCCGTACAGGGGAGGTGCCTACGAGCAGTACTTC.

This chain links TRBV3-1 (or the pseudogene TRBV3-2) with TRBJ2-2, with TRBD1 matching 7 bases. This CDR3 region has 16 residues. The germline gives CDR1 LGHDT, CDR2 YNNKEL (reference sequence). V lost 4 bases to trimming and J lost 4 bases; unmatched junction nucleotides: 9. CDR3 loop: CASSLVWTGATGELFF. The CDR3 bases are TGTGCCAGCAGCCTCGTGTGGACAGGAGCCACCGGGGAGCTGTTTTTT.

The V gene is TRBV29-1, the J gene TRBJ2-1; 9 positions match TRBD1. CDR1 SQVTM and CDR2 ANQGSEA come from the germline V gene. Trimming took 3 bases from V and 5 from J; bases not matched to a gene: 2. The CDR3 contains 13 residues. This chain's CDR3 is CSVEDRGHNEQFF. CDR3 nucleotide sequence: TGCAGCGTTGAGGACAGGGGTCACAATGAGCAGTTCTTC.

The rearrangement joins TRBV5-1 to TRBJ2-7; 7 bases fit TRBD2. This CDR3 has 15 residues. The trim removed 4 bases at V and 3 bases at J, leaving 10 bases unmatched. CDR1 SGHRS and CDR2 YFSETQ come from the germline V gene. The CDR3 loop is CASSPHRGSDYEQYF. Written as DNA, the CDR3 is TGCGCCAGCAGCCCCCACCGCGGGAGTGACTACGAGCAGTACTTC.

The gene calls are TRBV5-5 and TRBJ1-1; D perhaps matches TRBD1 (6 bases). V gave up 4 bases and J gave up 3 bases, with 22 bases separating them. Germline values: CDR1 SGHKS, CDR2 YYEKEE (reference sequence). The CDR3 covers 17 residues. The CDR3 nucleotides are TGTGCCAGCAGCCCGCCGGGACACGGAGTGAGGGACACTGAAGCTTTCTTT. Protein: CASSPPGHGVRDTEAFF.

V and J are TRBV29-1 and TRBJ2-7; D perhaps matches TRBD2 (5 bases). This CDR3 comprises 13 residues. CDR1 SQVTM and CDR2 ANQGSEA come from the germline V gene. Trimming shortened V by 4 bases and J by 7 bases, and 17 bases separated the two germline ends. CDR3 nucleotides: TGCAGCGTTGCTCTAGCCGTGCTCGGAGAGCAGTACTTC. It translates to CSVALAVLGEQYF.

The CDR3 loop reads CASSPTGGLNQPQHF. The CDR3 bases are TGTGCCAGCAGCCCGACAGGGGGCCTCAATCAGCCCCAGCATTTT. This sequence joins TRBV6-5 and TRBJ1-5; 10 bases line up with TRBD1. The germline gives CDR1 MNHEY, CDR2 SVGAGI. This CDR3 has 15 residues. V was pared by 6 bases and J by 3 bases, with 5 bases of the junction left unmatched.

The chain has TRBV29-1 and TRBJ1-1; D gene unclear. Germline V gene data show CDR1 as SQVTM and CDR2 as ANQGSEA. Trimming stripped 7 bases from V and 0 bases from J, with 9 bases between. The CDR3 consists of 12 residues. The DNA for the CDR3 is TGCAGCGCGGGATTTATGAACACTGAAGCTTTCTTT. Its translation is CSAGFMNTEAFF.

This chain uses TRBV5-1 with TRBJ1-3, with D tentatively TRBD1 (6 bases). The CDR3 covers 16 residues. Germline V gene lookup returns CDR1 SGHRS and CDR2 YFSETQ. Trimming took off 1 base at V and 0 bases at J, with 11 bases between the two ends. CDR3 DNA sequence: TGCGCCAGCAGCTTGCCACAGGGCTACTCTGGAAACACCATATATTTT. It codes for CASSLPQGYSGNTIYF.

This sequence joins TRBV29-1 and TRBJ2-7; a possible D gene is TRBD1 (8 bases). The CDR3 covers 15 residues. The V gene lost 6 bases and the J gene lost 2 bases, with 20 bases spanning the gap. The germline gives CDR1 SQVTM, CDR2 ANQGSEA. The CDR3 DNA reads TGCAGCGTCAACGCGCGGGGGACAGGTCCCTACGAGCAGTACTTC. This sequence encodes CSVNARGTGPYEQYF.

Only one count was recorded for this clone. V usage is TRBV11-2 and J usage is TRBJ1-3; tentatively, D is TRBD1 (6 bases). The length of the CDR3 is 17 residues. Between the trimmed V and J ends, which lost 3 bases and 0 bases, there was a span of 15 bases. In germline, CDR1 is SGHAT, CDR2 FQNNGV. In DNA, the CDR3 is TGTGCCAGCAGCTTTTCCCCCCGGGGGGCCTCTGGAAACACCATATATTTT. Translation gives CASSFSPRGASGNTIYF.